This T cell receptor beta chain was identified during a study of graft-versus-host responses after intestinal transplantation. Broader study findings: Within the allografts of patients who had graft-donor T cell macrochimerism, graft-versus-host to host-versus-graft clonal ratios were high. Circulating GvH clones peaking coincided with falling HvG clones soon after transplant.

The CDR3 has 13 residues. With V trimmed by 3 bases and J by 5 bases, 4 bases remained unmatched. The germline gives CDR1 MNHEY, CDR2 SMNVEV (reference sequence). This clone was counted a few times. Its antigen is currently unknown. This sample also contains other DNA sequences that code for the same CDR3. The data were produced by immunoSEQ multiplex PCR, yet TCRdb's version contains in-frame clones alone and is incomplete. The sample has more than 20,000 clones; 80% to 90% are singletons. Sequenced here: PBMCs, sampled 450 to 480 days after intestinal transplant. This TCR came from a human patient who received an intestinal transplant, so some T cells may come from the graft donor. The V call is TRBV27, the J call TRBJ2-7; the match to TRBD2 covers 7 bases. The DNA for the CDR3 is TGTGCCAGCAGTTTGGGCAGCGGGAACGAGCAGTACTTC. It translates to CASSLGSGNEQYF.